This T cell receptor beta chain was observed in a study of shared clonotypes between healthy human individuals. As for the study in general: Aged 18 to 49, the donors were a couple of women and a few men. The study, taken as a whole, reports: Enrolling few donors narrowed the genetic and exposure-history diversity that was represented. Some naive CD4 clonotypes, roughly 4.5%, turned up in common across four donors.

V was cut by 2 bases and J by 4 bases, with 8 bases left in between. The CDR3 covers 13 residues. Germline lookup yields CDR1 SGHRS and CDR2 YFSETQ. Those who donated, Caucasian adults without exception, all lived in Nashville, Tennessee. For this clone: Its antigen remains unknown.

The protocol was immunoSEQ multiplex PCR, while the TCRdb copy is restricted to in-frame clones and leaves out a portion. The sample holds about 1 million clones, 65% to 75% seen once. The receptor comes from a man younger than 35 in good health. V gene TRBV5-1 combines with J gene TRBJ2-3; no firm D call. Sequencing was performed on memory CD4+ T cells sorted from blood. Subset specified: CD45RA-negative fraction. The CDR3 DNA reads as TGCGCCAGCAGCTTCCTCTCCGCAGATACGCAGTATTTT. Translation: CASSFLSADTQYF.